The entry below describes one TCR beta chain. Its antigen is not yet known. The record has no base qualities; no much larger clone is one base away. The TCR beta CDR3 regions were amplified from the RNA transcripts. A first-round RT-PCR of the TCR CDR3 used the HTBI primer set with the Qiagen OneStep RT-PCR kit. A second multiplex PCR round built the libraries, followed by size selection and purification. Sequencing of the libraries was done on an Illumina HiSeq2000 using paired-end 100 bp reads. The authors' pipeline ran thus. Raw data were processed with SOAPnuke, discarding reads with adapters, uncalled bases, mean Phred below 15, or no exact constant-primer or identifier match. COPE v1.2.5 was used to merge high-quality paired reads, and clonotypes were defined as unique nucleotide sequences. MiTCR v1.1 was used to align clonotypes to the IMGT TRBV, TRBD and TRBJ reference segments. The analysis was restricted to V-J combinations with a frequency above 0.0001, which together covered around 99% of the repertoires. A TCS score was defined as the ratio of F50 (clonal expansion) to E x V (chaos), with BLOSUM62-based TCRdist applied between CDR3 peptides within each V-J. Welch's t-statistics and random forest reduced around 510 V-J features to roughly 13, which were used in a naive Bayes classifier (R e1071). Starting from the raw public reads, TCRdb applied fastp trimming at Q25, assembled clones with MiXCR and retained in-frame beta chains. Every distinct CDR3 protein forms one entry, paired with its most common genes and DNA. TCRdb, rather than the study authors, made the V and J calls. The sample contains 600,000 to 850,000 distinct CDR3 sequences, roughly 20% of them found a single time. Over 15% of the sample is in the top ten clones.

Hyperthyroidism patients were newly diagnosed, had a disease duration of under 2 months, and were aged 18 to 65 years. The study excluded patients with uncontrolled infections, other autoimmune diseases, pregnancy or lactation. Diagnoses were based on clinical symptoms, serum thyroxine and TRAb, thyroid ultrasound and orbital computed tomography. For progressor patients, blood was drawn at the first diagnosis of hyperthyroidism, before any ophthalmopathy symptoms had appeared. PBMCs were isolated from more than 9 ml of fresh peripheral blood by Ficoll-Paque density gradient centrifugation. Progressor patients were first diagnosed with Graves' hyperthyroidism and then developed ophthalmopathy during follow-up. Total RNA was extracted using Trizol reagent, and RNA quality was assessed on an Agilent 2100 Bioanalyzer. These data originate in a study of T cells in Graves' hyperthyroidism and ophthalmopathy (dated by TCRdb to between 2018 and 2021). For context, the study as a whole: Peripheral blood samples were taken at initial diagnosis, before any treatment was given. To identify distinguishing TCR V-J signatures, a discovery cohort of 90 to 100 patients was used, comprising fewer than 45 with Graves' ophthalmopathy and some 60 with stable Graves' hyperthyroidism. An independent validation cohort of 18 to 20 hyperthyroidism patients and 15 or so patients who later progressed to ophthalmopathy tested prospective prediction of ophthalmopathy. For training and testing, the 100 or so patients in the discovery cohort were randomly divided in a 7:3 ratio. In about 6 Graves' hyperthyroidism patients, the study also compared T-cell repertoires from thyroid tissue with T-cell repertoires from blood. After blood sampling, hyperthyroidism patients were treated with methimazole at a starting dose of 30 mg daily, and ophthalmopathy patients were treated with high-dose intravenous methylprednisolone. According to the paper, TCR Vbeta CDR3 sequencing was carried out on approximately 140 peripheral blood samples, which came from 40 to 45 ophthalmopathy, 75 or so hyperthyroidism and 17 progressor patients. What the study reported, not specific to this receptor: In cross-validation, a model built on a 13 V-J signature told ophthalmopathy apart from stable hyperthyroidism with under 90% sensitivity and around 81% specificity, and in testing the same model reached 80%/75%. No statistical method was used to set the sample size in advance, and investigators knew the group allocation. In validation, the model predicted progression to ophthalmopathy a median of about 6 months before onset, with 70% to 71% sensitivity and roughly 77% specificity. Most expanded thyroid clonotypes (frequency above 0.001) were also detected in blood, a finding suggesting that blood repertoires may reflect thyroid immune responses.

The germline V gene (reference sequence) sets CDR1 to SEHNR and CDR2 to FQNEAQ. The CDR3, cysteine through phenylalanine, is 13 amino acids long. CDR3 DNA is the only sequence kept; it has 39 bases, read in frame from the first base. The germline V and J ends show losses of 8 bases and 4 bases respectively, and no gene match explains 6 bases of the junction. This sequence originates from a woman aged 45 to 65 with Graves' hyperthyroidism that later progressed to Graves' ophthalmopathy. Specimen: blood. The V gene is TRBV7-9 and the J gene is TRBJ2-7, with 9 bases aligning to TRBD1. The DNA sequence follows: TGTGCCAGCGAGTGGACAGGGGCTTACGAGCAGTACTTC. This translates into CASEWTGAYEQYF.